A selection of T cell receptor beta chains follows, all from one sample in a study of cytomegalovirus exposure and HLA in healthy donors. Profiling relied on immunoSEQ multiplex PCR, and the TCRdb table lists in-frame clones only, not all of them. The sample yields about 250,000 clones, about four fifths seen once. Sequencing was carried out using PBMCs. These receptors originate from a girl aged 2 to 9 in good health and CMV-seronegative. The conserved cysteine and the conserved F or W are not part of the CDR3 here. Fields, in order: CDR3 length, J gene, V gene, CDR3 protein.

7,TRBJ2-5,TRBV20-1,SDGETQY
13,TRBJ2-2,TRBV7-3,ASSPGSLNTGELF
11,TRBJ1-5,TRBV18,ASAEANNQPQH
14,TRBJ1-5,TRBV18,ASSLAGPQGNQPQH
14,TRBJ1-1,TRBV5-8,ASSFPTGSFNTEAF
13,TRBJ1-6,TRBV18,ASSNSGDGGSPLH
15,TRBJ1-4,TRBV4-1,ASSQSLRTGILEKLF
12,TRBJ1-1,TRBV27,ASSRGNMNTEAF
12,TRBJ2-7,TRBV18,ASSPSGASYEQY
13,TRBJ2-1,TRBV2,ASTTSGSSYNEQF
11,TRBJ1-2,TRBV2,ASTGGTGYGYT
13,TRBJ2-7,TRBV4-2,ASSQDRGSSYEQY
11,TRBJ1-3,TRBV19,ASTTVGGNTIY
13,TRBJ2-7,TRBV6-5,ASSYASGGSYEQY
10,TRBJ2-1,TRBV5-6,ASSSLAYEQF
13,TRBJ2-7,TRBV28,ASRGQGLGSYEQY
15,TRBJ2-2,TRBV13,ASSLRGVGGFTGELF
12,TRBJ2-5,TRBV18,ASSGTSGTETQY
11,TRBJ1-5,TRBV28,ASSLGGSQPQH
10,TRBJ2-7,TRBV2,ASSEAAYEQY
9,TRBJ2-7,TRBV28,ASGRPYEQY
13,TRBJ2-2,TRBV5-4,ASRRLAGGTGELF
13,TRBJ2-1,TRBV4-1,ASSQDIGSDNEQF
15,TRBJ2-3,TRBV5-1,ASSLDVGGHGTDTQY
11,TRBJ2-5,TRBV7-6,ASSLVNRETQY
16,TRBJ2-7,TRBV11-2,ASSLDGAGSGLSYEQY